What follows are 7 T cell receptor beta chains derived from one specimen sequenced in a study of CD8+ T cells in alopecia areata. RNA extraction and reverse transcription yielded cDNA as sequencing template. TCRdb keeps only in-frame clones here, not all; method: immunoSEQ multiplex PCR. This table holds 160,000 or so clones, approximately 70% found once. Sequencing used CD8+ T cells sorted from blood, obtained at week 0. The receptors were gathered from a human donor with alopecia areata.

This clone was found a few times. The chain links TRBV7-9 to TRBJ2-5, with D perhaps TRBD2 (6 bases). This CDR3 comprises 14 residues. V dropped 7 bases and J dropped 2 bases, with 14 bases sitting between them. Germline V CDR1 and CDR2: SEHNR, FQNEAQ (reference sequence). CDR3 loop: CASTNSGTQETQYF. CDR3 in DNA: TGTGCCAGCACCAATAGCGGTACTCAAGAGACCCAGTACTTC.

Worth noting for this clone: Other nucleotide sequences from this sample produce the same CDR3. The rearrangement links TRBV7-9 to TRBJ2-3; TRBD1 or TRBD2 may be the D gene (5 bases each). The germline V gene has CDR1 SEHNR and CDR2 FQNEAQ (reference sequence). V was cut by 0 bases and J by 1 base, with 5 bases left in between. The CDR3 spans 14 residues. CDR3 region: CASSLAGGTDTQYF. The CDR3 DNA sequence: TGTGCCAGCAGCTTAGCGGGGGGCACAGATACGCAGTATTTT.

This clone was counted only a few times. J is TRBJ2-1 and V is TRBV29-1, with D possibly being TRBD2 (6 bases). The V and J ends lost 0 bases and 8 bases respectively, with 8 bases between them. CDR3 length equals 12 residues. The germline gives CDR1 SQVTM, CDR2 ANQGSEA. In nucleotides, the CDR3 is TGCAGCGTTGAAGACAGGGAGGATGAGCAGTTCTTC. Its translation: CSVEDREDEQFF.

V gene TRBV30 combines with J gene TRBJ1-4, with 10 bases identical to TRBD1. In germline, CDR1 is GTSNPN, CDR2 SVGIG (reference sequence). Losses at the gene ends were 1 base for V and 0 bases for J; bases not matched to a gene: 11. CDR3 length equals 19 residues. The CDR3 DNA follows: TGTGCCTGGAGTGGGGGGCCGGGACAGGGGATTGCAACTAATGAAAAACTGTTTTTT. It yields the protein CAWSGGPGQGIATNEKLFF.

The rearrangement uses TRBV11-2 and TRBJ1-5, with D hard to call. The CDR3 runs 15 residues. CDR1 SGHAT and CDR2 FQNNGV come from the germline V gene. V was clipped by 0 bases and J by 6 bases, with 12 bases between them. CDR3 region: CASSLERTAAQPQHF. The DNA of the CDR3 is TGTGCCAGCAGCTTAGAGAGAACGGCGGCTCAGCCCCAGCATTTT.

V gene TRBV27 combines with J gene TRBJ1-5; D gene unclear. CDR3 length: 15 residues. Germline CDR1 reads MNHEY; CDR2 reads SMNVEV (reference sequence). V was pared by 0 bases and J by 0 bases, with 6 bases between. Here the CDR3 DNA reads TGTGCCAGCAGTTTATCAATGGGTAGCAATCAGCCCCAGCATTTT. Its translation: CASSLSMGSNQPQHF.

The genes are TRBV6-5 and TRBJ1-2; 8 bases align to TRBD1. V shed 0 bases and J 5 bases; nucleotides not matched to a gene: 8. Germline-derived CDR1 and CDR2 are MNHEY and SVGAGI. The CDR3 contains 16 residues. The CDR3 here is CASSYSRAGGGYGYTF. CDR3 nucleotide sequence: TGTGCCAGCAGTTACTCGCGGGCAGGGGGCGGGTATGGCTACACCTTC.